What follows are 15 T cell receptor beta chains derived from one specimen sequenced in a study of glioma-infiltrating T cells after dendritic cell vaccination. Profiled with immunoSEQ multiplex PCR; TCRdb holds only in-frame clones, not every one. The repertoire holds 40,000 to 60,000 clones, with around 86% as singletons. Sample: blood, taken before dendritic cell vaccination. These receptors came from a human donor with glioblastoma.

This chain connects TRBV11-2 to TRBJ2-7; TRBD2 matches 10 bases. V lost 4 bases, J lost 4 bases, and 10 bases stayed unmatched. Germline V gives CDR1 SGHAT, CDR2 FQNNGV. This CDR3 spans 16 amino acids. The CDR3 sequence is CASSYSGASGSYEQYF. The CDR3 DNA follows: TGTGCCAGCAGCTACTCTGGAGCTAGCGGGAGTTACGAGCAGTACTTC. The variable domain in full, with the rest retrieved from reference TRBV11-2 and TRBJ2-7, is EAGVAQSPRYKIIEKRQSVAFWCNPISGHATLYWYQQILGQGPKLLIQFQNNGVVDDSQLPKDRFSAERLKGVDSTLKIQPAKLEDSAVYLCASSYSGASGSYEQYFGPGTRLTVT.

The CDR3 DNA reads as TGTGCCAGTCAACCGCGCTCAGGGGCAACTAATGAAAAACTGTTTTTT. As protein: CASQPRSGATNEKLFF. The genes are TRBV6-6 and TRBJ1-4, with TRBD1 as a possible D gene (6 bases). The CDR3 sequence is 16 residues long. V lost 9 bases, J lost 0 bases, and 17 bases lay in between. The germline V gene has CDR1 MNHNY and CDR2 SVGAGI (reference sequence).

This clone was observed a few times. The V gene is TRBV10-1, the J gene TRBJ1-6, with 7 positions matching TRBD1. V trimming: 6 bases; J trimming: 10 bases; junction bases outside the gene matches: 6. Germline-derived CDR1 and CDR2 are WNHNN and SYGVQD (reference sequence). CDR3 length: 13 residues. This CDR3 reads CASSPDRSSPLHF. Here the CDR3 DNA reads TGCGCCAGCAGCCCGGACAGGTCATCACCCCTCCACTTT.

V gene TRBV7-2 combines with J gene TRBJ1-2, with TRBD1 matching 7 bases. J was trimmed by 8 bases and V by 0 bases; bases with no gene match: 0. Germline V gives CDR1 SGHTA, CDR2 FQGNSA. This CDR3 is built from 12 residues. CDR3 bases: TGTGCCAGCAGCTTAGCACAGGGGGGCTACACCTTC. It codes for CASSLAQGGYTF.

This clone showed up just a few times. The chain links TRBV27 to TRBJ1-2, with TRBD1 matching over 8 bases. This CDR3 has 13 amino acids. CDR1 is MNHEY and CDR2 is SMNVEV in the germline V gene (reference sequence). Trimming took 4 bases from V and 6 from J; bases not matched to a gene: 4. For the CDR3, the DNA is TGTGCCAGCAGTTATGGGGACAGGAATGGCTACACCTTC. As protein: CASSYGDRNGYTF.

The rearrangement joins TRBV27 to TRBJ1-2; D is perhaps TRBD1 (5 bases). V was clipped by 3 bases and J by 4 bases, with 12 bases between them. Germline V gives CDR1 MNHEY, CDR2 SMNVEV (reference sequence). CDR3 length: 14 residues. The CDR3 DNA is TGTGCCAGCAGTTTGGGAGGGACCACCTATGGCTACACCTTC. Encoded protein: CASSLGGTTYGYTF.

The chain links TRBV15 to TRBJ2-5; 10 bases match TRBD2. The length of the CDR3 is 16 residues. The junction had 6 bases not matched to a gene; V was cut back by 5 bases and J by 0 bases. Germline-derived CDR1 and CDR2 are LNHNV and YYDKDF (reference sequence). CDR3 sequence (DNA): TGTGCCACCAGCTCTACTAGCGGGGCGTACCAAGAGACCCAGTACTTC. This gives the protein CATSSTSGAYQETQYF.

In nucleotides, the CDR3 is TGTGCCAGCAGCTTCTATGATGGCTACACCTTC. The encoded protein is CASSFYDGYTF. The chain uses TRBV2 and TRBJ1-2, with D hard to call. Germline V gene data show CDR1 as SNHLY and CDR2 as FYNNEI. The CDR3 sequence is 11 residues long. V was pared by 6 bases and J by 6 bases, with 8 bases between.

V and J are TRBV2 and TRBJ1-5; D uncertain. The CDR3 loop spans 17 amino acids. V was pared by 4 bases and J by 3 bases, with 19 bases between. Germline lookup yields CDR1 SNHLY and CDR2 FYNNEI. The CDR3 DNA reads TGTGCCAGCAGTGCACTAGATCAACGGGGATTCAATCAGCCCCAGCATTTT. Translated, it gives CASSALDQRGFNQPQHF.

The chain carries TRBV5-8 and TRBJ1-5; perhaps TRBD1 as D (6 bases). The germline gives CDR1 SGHTS, CDR2 YDEGEE. The germline V and J ends were trimmed by 0 bases and 4 bases, with 11 bases remaining between them. The CDR3 consists of 15 residues. In nucleotides, the CDR3 is TGTGCCAGCAGCTTGGAAAGGGGGGGGAATCAGCCCCAGCATTTT. Its protein product is CASSLERGGNQPQHF.

This chain links TRBV7-6 with TRBJ2-1; TRBD2 matches at 15 bases. CDR1 is SGHVS, CDR2 FNYEAQ, per germline. The CDR3 has 14 residues. V lost 4 bases to trimming and J lost 10 bases; unmatched junction nucleotides: 2. The CDR3 loop reads CASSSGLAGGEQFF. In DNA form, the CDR3 reads TGTGCCAGCAGCTCGGGACTAGCGGGAGGAGAGCAGTTCTTC.

V gene TRBV6-1 combines with J gene TRBJ1-2; the D gene is possibly TRBD1 (5 bases). This CDR3 has 13 amino acids. V lost 8 bases and J lost 5, with 15 bases in between. The V gene's germline CDR1 is MNHNS and CDR2 SASEGT. The chain's CDR3 is CASGQGRGYGYTF. CDR3 in DNA: TGTGCCAGCGGACAAGGGAGGGGATATGGCTACACCTTC.

J is TRBJ1-5 and V is TRBV4-1; TRBD1 matches 8 bases. Germline CDR1 reads MGHRA; CDR2 reads YSYEKL. The CDR3 is 17 amino acids. V shed 4 bases, J shed 1 base, and the junction held 9 bases outside the gene matches. DNA for the CDR3: TGCGCCAGCAGCCGCATATTAGGACAGGGCAGCAATCAGCCCCAGCATTTT. This translates into CASSRILGQGSNQPQHF.

CDR3 amino acids: CASSPPPTGDGTYALYEQYF. CDR3 sequence (DNA): TGTGCCAGCAGCCCGCCCCCGACAGGGGACGGGACCTACGCCCTCTACGAGCAGTACTTC. The J gene is TRBJ2-7, the V gene TRBV7-3; 8 bases fit TRBD1. With V trimmed by 5 bases and J by 3 bases, 24 bases remained unmatched. This CDR3 contains 20 residues. Germline V lookup: CDR1 SGHTA, CDR2 FQGTGA.

The rearrangement links TRBV19 to TRBJ2-1, with D unclear. CDR1 is LNHDA and CDR2 is SQIVND in the germline V gene (reference sequence). Trimming pared 8 bases from V and 8 bases from J, leaving 10 bases between. This CDR3 region has 11 residues. The DNA for the CDR3 is TGTGCCAGTGCAGGTCTCGATGAGCAGTTCTTC. It encodes CASAGLDEQFF.